The present entry profiles one TCR beta chain with its context. Antigen unknown. At the DNA level, this CDR3 is encoded by other sequences in the same sample as well. At deep level, the assay was performed. This table comes from immunoSEQ multiplex PCR, and its TCRdb copy is limited to in-frame clones, with some not included. The profile covers 150,000 to 200,000 clones, with 65% to 80% appearing a single time and more than 9% taken by the ten largest. Germline lookup yields CDR1 SGHRS and CDR2 YFSETQ. The CDR3 consists of 16 residues. Trimming at V came to 0 bases and at J to 3 bases, leaving 4 bases not matched to a gene. These data originate in a study of shared clonotypes between healthy human individuals. Findings and caveats of the study: When naive CD4 clonotypes were compared across several donors, approximately 5% were shared. At large depth, rarefaction still showed sorted-subset sequencing to be incomplete.

The gene calls are TRBV5-1 and TRBJ2-1, with TRBD2 matching 9 bases. The source material was memory CD4+ T cells sorted from blood. Subset defined: CD45RA-negative fraction. The TCR originated in a man in his thirties or forties in good health. CDR3 sequence reads: CASSLDGGRGYNEQFF. The CDR3 nucleotides read TGCGCCAGCAGCTTGGATGGCGGGAGGGGCTACAATGAGCAGTTCTTC.